The next 17 T cell receptor beta chains were all read from a single sample in a study of blood T cell repertoires in COVID-19. The protocol was immunoSEQ multiplex PCR, while the TCRdb copy is restricted to in-frame clones and leaves out a portion. This repertoire shows 30,000 to 35,000 clones, about 89% found once; its top ten account for roughly a tenth. Sequenced material: peripheral blood. The receptors stem from a man aged 80 or over with active COVID-19.

The rearrangement links TRBV10-3 to TRBJ2-2; D may be TRBD2 (5 bases). The CDR3 extends over 13 amino acids. CDR1 ENHRY and CDR2 SYGVKD come from the germline V gene. Trimming left V 3 bases short and J 7 bases short, with 9 bases between. CDR3 sequence reads: CAISEAEGGELFF. CDR3 nucleotides: TGTGCCATCAGTGAAGCCGAGGGCGGGGAGCTGTTTTTT.

J is TRBJ1-2 and V is TRBV7-2, with 9 bases identical to TRBD1. This CDR3 region has 14 residues. Germline CDR1 reads SGHTA; CDR2 reads FQGNSA. The V and J ends lost 0 bases and 4 bases, in that order; junction bases with no gene match: 0. This CDR3 is CASSLATGGYGYTF. The CDR3 DNA is TGTGCCAGCAGCTTAGCGACAGGGGGCTATGGCTACACCTTC.

The rearrangement links TRBV7-9 to TRBJ2-7; 7 nucleotides line up with TRBD1. CDR3 size: 17 residues. CDR1 is SEHNR, CDR2 FQNEAQ, per germline (reference sequence). V gave up 1 base and J gave up 3 bases; unmatched junction bases: 12. This CDR3 is CASSLEGTVSRNYEQYF. CDR3 coding DNA: TGTGCCAGCAGCTTAGAGGGGACAGTCTCACGAAACTACGAGCAGTACTTC.

V gene TRBV5-4 combines with J gene TRBJ2-5; 12 bases line up with TRBD2. The length of the CDR3 is 17 residues. Germline lookup yields CDR1 SGHNT and CDR2 YYREEE (reference sequence). V trimming: 4 bases; J trimming: 1 base; junction bases outside the gene matches: 8. CDR3 protein: CASSRGLAGSFQETQYF. The CDR3 DNA sequence: TGTGCCAGCAGCCGCGGACTAGCGGGATCGTTCCAAGAGACCCAGTACTTC.

CDR3 amino acids: CASSNLMVSIERDGQETQYF. In DNA form, the CDR3 reads TGTGCCAGCAGCAATCTTATGGTTTCTATTGAGCGGGACGGCCAAGAGACCCAGTACTTC. V and J are TRBV21-1 and TRBJ2-5; the D call of TRBD2 is as the table states it, not checked on the DNA. TRBV21-1 is flagged as a pseudogene. The CDR3 contains 20 residues.

The chain has TRBV6-5 and TRBJ2-3; TRBD1 agrees at 9 bases. The V gene end was trimmed by 9 bases and the J gene end by 7 bases; junction bases not matched to a gene: 8. This CDR3 region has 13 residues. Per the germline V gene, CDR1 is MNHEY and CDR2 is SVGAGI. The CDR3 loop reads CARGQGFGNTQYF. CDR3 nucleotide sequence: TGTGCCAGAGGACAGGGGTTTGGAAATACGCAGTATTTT.

CDR3 sequence reads: CASSPDTRYGYTF. CDR3 bases: TGTGCCAGCAGCCCGGACACCCGGTATGGCTACACCTTC. The genes are TRBV7-2 and TRBJ1-2, with D possibly TRBD1 on 5 matching bases. The V end was cut by 5 bases, the J end by 5 bases, with 12 bases between. The CDR3 is 13 amino acids. The germline CDR1 and CDR2 sequences are SGHTA and FQGNSA.

The CDR3 is CASSFGPLTGTSYEQYF. Here the CDR3 DNA reads TGCGCCAGCAGCTTTGGCCCTCTGACAGGGACCTCCTACGAGCAGTACTTC. The chain links TRBV5-1 to TRBJ2-7; 7 nucleotides line up with TRBD1. Germline V gene sequence: CDR1 SGHRS, CDR2 YFSETQ. This CDR3 is built from 17 residues. V trimming: 2 bases; J trimming: 0 bases; junction bases outside the gene matches: 11.

The V gene is TRBV9, the J gene TRBJ1-2; D is uncertain. The germline gives CDR1 SGDLS, CDR2 YYNGEE. Between the trimmed V and J ends, which lost 4 bases and 0 bases, there was a span of 16 bases. This CDR3 spans 16 amino acids. As DNA, the CDR3 is TGTGCCAGCAGCCTATCCAGTGGAGCAGCTAACTATGGCTACACCTTC. Amino acids: CASSLSSGAANYGYTF. Based on the CDR3 plus reference TRBV9 and TRBJ1-2, the full variable domain is DSGVTQTPKHLITATGQRVTLRCSPRSGDLSVYWYQQSLDQGLQFLIQYYNGEERAKGNILERFSAQQFPDLHSELNLSSLELGDSALYFCASSLSSGAANYGYTFGSGTRLTVV.

The chain carries TRBV27 and TRBJ2-7; TRBD1 aligns across 7 bases. Germline CDR1 reads MNHEY; CDR2 reads SMNVEV (reference sequence). Trimming cost V 5 bases and J 7 bases; bases outside gene matches: 11. The CDR3 extends over 14 amino acids. The CDR3 bases are TGTGCCAGCAGTAGCCTCCTCACAGGGGTGGAGCAGTACTTC. Translated, it gives CASSSLLTGVEQYF.

A few counts support this clone. The rearrangement uses TRBV10-3 and TRBJ2-2; D ambiguous. V lost 2 bases and J 0 bases, leaving 10 bases between the germline ends. This CDR3 region has 16 residues. Germline V gives CDR1 ENHRY, CDR2 SYGVKD. The CDR3 spells CAISEIEVSNTGELFF. CDR3 in DNA: TGTGCCATCAGTGAGATAGAGGTATCGAACACCGGGGAGCTGTTTTTT.

The table lists this clone with a count of one. The chain combines TRBV5-4 with TRBJ1-2; D perhaps matches TRBD1 (6 bases). Deletions cut 2 bases from V and 4 bases from J, with 18 bases between. The CDR3 is 16 amino acids. Looked up from germline, CDR1 is SGHNT and CDR2 is YYREEE (reference sequence). For the CDR3, the DNA is TGTGCCAGCAGCTTACCCAAACTGACAGGATCCTATGGCTACACCTTC. It yields the protein CASSLPKLTGSYGYTF.

This chain links TRBV14 with TRBJ2-1; D is ambiguous. This CDR3 region has 11 residues. CDR1 SGHDN and CDR2 FVKESK come from the germline V gene. Trimming cost V 4 bases and J 13 bases, with 11 bases left between them. The CDR3 region is CASSLGVNQFF. The CDR3 DNA reads TGTGCCAGCAGCCTGGGCGTCAACCAGTTCTTC.

The J gene is TRBJ2-1, the V gene TRBV28, with 7 bases that match TRBD1. The CDR3 is made up of 13 amino acids. CDR1 is MDHEN, CDR2 SYDVKM, per germline. V lost 7 bases and J lost 4; bases outside the gene matches: 4. In DNA form, the CDR3 reads TGTGCCAGCACCTGGGGACAGTACAATGAGCAGTTCTTC. Amino acids: CASTWGQYNEQFF.

The rearrangement uses TRBV7-9 and TRBJ2-1; D is ambiguous. Trimming removed 6 bases at V and 3 bases at J, with 3 bases between. Germline V lookup: CDR1 SEHNR, CDR2 FQNEAQ (reference sequence). The CDR3 is 11 amino acids. The chain's CDR3 is CASRLYNEQFF. For the CDR3, the DNA is TGTGCCAGCAGACTCTACAATGAGCAGTTCTTC.

The chain joins TRBV19 to TRBJ2-1; 7 positions match TRBD1. Germline V CDR1 and CDR2: LNHDA, SQIVND (reference sequence). The trim removed 4 bases at V and 3 bases at J, leaving 3 bases unmatched. This CDR3 spans 14 amino acids. The CDR3 sequence is CASSKTGNYNEQFF. In nucleotides, the CDR3 is TGTGCCAGTAGTAAGACAGGGAACTACAATGAGCAGTTCTTC.

The chain has TRBV5-6 and TRBJ1-4; tentatively, D is TRBD1 (6 bases). V gave up 1 base and J gave up 4 bases, with 8 bases separating them. Germline CDR1 reads SGHDT; CDR2 reads YYEEEE. The CDR3 contains 14 residues. DNA of the CDR3: TGTGCCAGCAGCTTGAGGGGGAATAATGAAAAACTGTTTTTT. It yields the protein CASSLRGNNEKLFF.